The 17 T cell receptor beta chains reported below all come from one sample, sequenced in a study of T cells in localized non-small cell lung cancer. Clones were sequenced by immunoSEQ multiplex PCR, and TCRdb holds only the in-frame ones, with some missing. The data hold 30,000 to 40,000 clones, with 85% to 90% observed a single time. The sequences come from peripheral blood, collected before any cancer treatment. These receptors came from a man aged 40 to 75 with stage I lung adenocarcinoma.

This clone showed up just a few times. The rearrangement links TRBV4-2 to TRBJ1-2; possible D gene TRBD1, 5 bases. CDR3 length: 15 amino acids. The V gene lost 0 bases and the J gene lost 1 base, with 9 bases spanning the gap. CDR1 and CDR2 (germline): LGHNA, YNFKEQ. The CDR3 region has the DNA TGTGCCAGCAGCCAAGAGACCGGGGGTAACTATGGCTACACCTTC. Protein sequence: CASSQETGGNYGYTF.

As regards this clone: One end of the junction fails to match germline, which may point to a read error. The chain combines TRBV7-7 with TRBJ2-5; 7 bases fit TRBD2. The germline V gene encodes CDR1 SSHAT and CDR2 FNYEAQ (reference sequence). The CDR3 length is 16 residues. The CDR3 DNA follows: TGTGCTAGCAGCTTAGGGAGGGCGGTCGTCCAAGAGACCCAGTACTTC. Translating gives CASSLGRAVVQETQYF.

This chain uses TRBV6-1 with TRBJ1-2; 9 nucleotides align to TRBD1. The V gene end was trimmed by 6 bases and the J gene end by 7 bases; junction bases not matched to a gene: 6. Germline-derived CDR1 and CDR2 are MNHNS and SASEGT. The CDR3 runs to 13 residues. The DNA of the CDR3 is TGTGCCAGCAGACTAACAGGGGGCCGTGGCTACACCTTC. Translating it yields CASRLTGGRGYTF.

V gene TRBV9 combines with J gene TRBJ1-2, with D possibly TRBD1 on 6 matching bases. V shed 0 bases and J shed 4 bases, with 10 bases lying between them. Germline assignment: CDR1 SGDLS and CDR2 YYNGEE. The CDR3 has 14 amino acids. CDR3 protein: CASSVAAGAYGYTF. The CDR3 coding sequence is TGTGCCAGCAGCGTAGCGGCGGGGGCCTATGGCTACACCTTC.

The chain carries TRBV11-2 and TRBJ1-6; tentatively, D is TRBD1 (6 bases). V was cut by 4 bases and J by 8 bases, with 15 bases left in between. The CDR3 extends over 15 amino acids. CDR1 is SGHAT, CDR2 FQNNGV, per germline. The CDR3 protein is CASSSRRGMDSPLHF. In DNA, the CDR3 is TGTGCCAGCAGCTCCCGGAGGGGGATGGATTCACCCCTCCACTTT.

This chain's CDR3 is CASSSGTGYEQYF. As DNA, the CDR3 is TGCGCCAGCAGCAGCGGGACAGGCTACGAGCAGTACTTC. The chain is built from TRBV5-1 and TRBJ2-7, with D possibly TRBD1 on 8 matching bases. The CDR3 loop spans 13 amino acids. Trimming stripped 4 bases from V and 3 bases from J, with 11 bases between. Germline V gene lookup returns CDR1 SGHRS and CDR2 YFSETQ.

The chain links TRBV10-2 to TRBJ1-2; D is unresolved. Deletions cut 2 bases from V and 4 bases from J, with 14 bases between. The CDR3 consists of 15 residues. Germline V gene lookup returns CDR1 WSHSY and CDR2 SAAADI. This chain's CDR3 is CASSELKYTSYGYTF. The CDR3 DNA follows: TGCGCCAGCAGTGAGCTGAAATACACTAGCTATGGCTACACCTTC.

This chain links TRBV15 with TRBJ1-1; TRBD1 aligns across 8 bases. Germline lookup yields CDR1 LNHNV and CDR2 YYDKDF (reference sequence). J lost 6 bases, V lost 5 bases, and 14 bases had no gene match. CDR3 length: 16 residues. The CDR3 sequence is CATSLRQGMRVAEAFF. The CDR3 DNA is TGTGCCACCAGCCTTCGACAGGGGATGAGGGTGGCTGAAGCTTTCTTT.

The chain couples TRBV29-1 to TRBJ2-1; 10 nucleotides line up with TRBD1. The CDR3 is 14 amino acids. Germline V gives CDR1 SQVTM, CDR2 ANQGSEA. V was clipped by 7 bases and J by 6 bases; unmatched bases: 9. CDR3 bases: TGCAGCGCCCAGGCAGGGACAGGGGTCAATGAGCAGTTCTTC. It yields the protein CSAQAGTGVNEQFF.

CDR3 loop: CANSRYGYTF. The CDR3 DNA sequence: TGCGCCAATTCCCGCTATGGCTACACCTTC. J is TRBJ1-2 and V is TRBV10-2; D call uncertain. Per germline, CDR1 WSHSY and CDR2 SAAADI. This CDR3 region has 10 residues. V lost 10 bases to trimming and J lost 4 bases, with 7 bases between them.

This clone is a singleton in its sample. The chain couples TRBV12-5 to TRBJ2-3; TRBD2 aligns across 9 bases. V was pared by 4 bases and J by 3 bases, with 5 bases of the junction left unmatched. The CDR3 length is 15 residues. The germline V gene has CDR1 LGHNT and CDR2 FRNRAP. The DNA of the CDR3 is TGTGCTAGTGGTTCAGGGCGGGGGGGGACAGATACGCAGTATTTT. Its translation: CASGSGRGGTDTQYF.

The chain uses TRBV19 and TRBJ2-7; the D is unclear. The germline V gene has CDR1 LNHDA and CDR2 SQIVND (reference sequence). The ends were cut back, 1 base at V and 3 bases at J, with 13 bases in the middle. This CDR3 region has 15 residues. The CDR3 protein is CASSIVAELNYEQYF. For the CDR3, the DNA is TGTGCCAGTAGTATAGTGGCGGAACTCAACTACGAGCAGTACTTC.

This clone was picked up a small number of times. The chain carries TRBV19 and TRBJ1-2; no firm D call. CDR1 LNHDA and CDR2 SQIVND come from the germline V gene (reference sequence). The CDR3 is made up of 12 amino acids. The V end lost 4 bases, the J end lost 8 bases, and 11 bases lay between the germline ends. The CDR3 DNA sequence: TGTGCCAGTAGTAGATCGTTAGGAGGCTACACCTTC. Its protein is CASSRSLGGYTF.

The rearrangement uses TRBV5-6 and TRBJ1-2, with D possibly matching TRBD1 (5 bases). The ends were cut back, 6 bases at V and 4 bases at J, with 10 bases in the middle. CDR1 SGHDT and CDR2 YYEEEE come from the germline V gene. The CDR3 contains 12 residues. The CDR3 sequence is CASMGTGYGYTF. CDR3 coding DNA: TGTGCCAGCATGGGGACTGGCTATGGCTACACCTTC.

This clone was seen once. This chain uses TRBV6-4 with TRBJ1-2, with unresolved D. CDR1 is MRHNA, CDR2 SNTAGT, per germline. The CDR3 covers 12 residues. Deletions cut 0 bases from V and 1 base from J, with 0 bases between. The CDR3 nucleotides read TGTGCCAGCAGTGACTCTAACTATGGCTACACCTTC. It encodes CASSDSNYGYTF.

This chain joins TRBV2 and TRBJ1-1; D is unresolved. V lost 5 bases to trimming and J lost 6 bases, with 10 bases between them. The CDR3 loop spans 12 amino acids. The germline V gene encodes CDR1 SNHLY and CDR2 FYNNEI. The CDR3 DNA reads TGTGCCAGCAGTCGGCCAGGCGCTGAAGCTTTCTTT. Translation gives CASSRPGAEAFF. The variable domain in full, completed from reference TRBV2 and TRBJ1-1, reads EPEVTQTPSHQVTQMGQEVILRCVPISNHLYFYWYRQILGQKVEFLVSFYNNEISEKSEIFDDQFSVERPDGSNFTLKIRSTKLEDSAMYFCASSRPGAEAFFGQGTRLTVV.

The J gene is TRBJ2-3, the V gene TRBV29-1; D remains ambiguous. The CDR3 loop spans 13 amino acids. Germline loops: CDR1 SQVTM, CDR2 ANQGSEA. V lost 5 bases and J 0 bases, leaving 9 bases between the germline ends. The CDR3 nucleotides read TGCAGCGTTACGAGGTCTAGCACAGATACGCAGTATTTT. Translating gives CSVTRSSTDTQYF.